Each of the 27 T cell receptor beta chains below was sequenced from the same sample in a study of vaccination effects on CD4 cells after COVID-19. These TCRs' antigens remain unknown. Some clones are missing from TCRdb's copy, which holds only in-frame ones; the method was immunoSEQ multiplex PCR. The data show 70,000 to 85,000 clones, 80% to 85% seen once. After expansion with viral peptide pools in the ViraFEST assay, antigen-specific CD4+ T cells were sequenced. Having been cultured for 10 days, the cells underwent CD4+ T cell isolation. Two-dose vaccination with either BNT162b2 or mRNA-1273 was given to the participants. The starting material was CD4+ T cells from PBMCs cultured with HCoV-229E spike peptides, obtained after COVID-19 vaccination. The source is a human donor who received a COVID-19 vaccine.

This clone was detected only once. The chain carries TRBV7-3 and TRBJ2-2; 14 nucleotides line up with TRBD2. V trimming: 5 bases; J trimming: 5 bases; junction bases outside the gene matches: 16. The CDR3 sequence is 20 residues long. Germline values: CDR1 SGHTA, CDR2 FQGTGA. The CDR3 DNA reads TGTGCCAGCAGCCTCTACTCAGGACTAGCGGGGGGAGCTGGAACCGGGGAGCTGTTTTTT. Translation: CASSLYSGLAGGAGTGELFF.

V gene TRBV24-1 combines with J gene TRBJ2-5; TRBD1 matches 7 bases. The junction had 9 bases not matched to a gene; V was cut back by 1 base and J by 5 bases. Germline-derived CDR1 and CDR2 are KGHDR and SFDVKD. CDR3 size: 16 residues. CDR3 region: CATSDFKRGGGETQYF. CDR3 coding DNA: TGTGCCACCAGTGATTTTAAAAGAGGGGGCGGGGAGACCCAGTACTTC.

This chain joins TRBV10-1 and TRBJ2-5, with a weak D call TRBD2 (6 bases). This CDR3 has 15 residues. Per the germline V gene, CDR1 is WNHNN and CDR2 is SYGVQD (reference sequence). With 0 bases removed from V and 7 bases from J, the gap between germline ends came to 15 bases. CDR3 region: CASSESGTAWGTQYF. As DNA, the CDR3 is TGCGCCAGCAGTGAGTCAGGGACTGCCTGGGGGACCCAGTACTTC.

V is TRBV5-1 and J is TRBJ1-1; 7 positions agree with TRBD1. This CDR3 contains 13 residues. Germline lookup yields CDR1 SGHRS and CDR2 YFSETQ. V lost 5 bases and J lost 0; bases outside the gene matches: 1. CDR3 bases: TGCGCCAGCAGTACAGGGGTGAACACTGAAGCTTTCTTT. It specifies CASSTGVNTEAFF.

A few counts support this clone. V usage is TRBV18 and J usage is TRBJ1-2, with D hard to call. CDR3 size: 13 residues. Between the trimmed V and J ends, which lost 3 bases and 10 bases, there was a span of 15 bases. Germline CDR1 KGHSH, CDR2 LQKENI. The CDR3 nucleotides are TGTGCCAGCTCACCCGAACAGCTCACTCTCTACACCTTC. Translated: CASSPEQLTLYTF.

The rearrangement joins TRBV19 to TRBJ1-5; TRBD1 agrees at 9 bases. The V gene end was trimmed by 6 bases and the J gene end by 6 bases; junction bases not matched to a gene: 3. From germline, CDR1 is LNHDA and CDR2 SQIVND (reference sequence). This CDR3 spans 13 amino acids. CDR3 region: CASSRQGVQPQHF. As DNA, the CDR3 is TGTGCCAGTAGCCGACAGGGGGTTCAGCCCCAGCATTTT.

This chain uses TRBV6-2 or TRBV6-3 with TRBJ2-7; TRBD2 aligns across 12 bases. The V gene end was trimmed by 6 bases and the J gene end by 4 bases; junction bases not matched to a gene: 4. Germline V lookup: CDR1 MNHEY, CDR2 SVGEGT. This CDR3 contains 14 residues. CDR3 region: CASSRTSGGYEQYV. The CDR3 DNA is TGTGCCAGCAGCCGCACTAGCGGGGGGTACGAGCAGTACGTC.

The chain employs TRBV29-1 and TRBJ1-1; no firm D call. The CDR3 extends over 13 amino acids. Germline assignment: CDR1 SQVTM and CDR2 ANQGSEA. The germline V and J ends were trimmed by 3 bases and 2 bases, with 10 bases remaining between them. CDR3 region: CSVDRVRNTEAFF. DNA of the CDR3: TGCAGCGTTGATCGGGTCCGAAACACTGAAGCTTTCTTT.

The V and J genes are TRBV5-6 and TRBJ2-3; D not certain. The V end was cut by 2 bases, the J end by 3 bases, with 4 bases between. This CDR3 is 12 amino acids long. Germline CDR1 SGHDT, CDR2 YYEEEE. The CDR3 spells CASSLSTDTQYF. CDR3 coding DNA: TGTGCCAGCAGCTTAAGTACAGATACGCAGTATTTT.

This chain links TRBV18 with TRBJ1-6; D is uncertain. CDR1 is KGHSH, CDR2 LQKENI, per germline. Trimming removed 3 bases from V and 17 bases from J, with 14 bases in between. The CDR3 is 12 amino acids. The CDR3 DNA is TGTGCCAGCTCACCGGATAATAGGGTTGTCCACTTT. Residues: CASSPDNRVVHF.

The chain couples TRBV7-9 to TRBJ1-1, with a weak D call TRBD1 (5 bases). The CDR3 sequence is 16 residues long. V was clipped by 3 bases and J by 3 bases, with 17 bases between them. Germline V gene lookup returns CDR1 SEHNR and CDR2 FQNEAQ (reference sequence). CDR3 nucleotide sequence: TGTGCCAGCAGCTTTAGGAGCCGGGGAGGGGACACTGAAGCTTTCTTT. Protein: CASSFRSRGGDTEAFF.

The CDR3 bases are TGCGCCAGCAGTGATTGGGCAGGAGAGAACACCGGGGAGCTGTTTTTT. Its translation: CASSDWAGENTGELFF. The gene calls are TRBV10-2 and TRBJ2-2; no firm D call. The germline CDR1 and CDR2 sequences are WSHSY and SAAADI. The CDR3 is made up of 16 amino acids. Trimming cost V 3 bases and J 1 base, with 12 bases left between them.

The gene calls are TRBV15 and TRBJ1-6, with 7 positions matching TRBD1. Looked up from germline, CDR1 is LNHNV and CDR2 is YYDKDF (reference sequence). This CDR3 is 13 amino acids long. The trim removed 2 bases at V and 8 bases at J, leaving 0 bases unmatched. The CDR3 region has the DNA TGTGCCACCAGCAGACAGGGGGATTCACCCCTCCACTTT. Protein sequence: CATSRQGDSPLHF.

The gene calls are TRBV3-1 (or the pseudogene TRBV3-2) and TRBJ2-3; no definite D call. V lost 4 bases and J 2 bases, leaving 7 bases between the germline ends. The CDR3 totals 13 residues. Germline V lookup: CDR1 LGHDT, CDR2 YNNKEL (reference sequence). The CDR3 sequence: CASSRDLTDTQYF. CDR3 sequence (DNA): TGTGCCAGCAGCCGCGACCTCACAGATACGCAGTATTTT.

This clone has only a few counts. The chain has TRBV10-2 and TRBJ1-2, with D possibly matching TRBD1 (5 bases). V lost 7 bases, J lost 8 bases, and 17 bases lay in between. The CDR3 spans 13 residues. Germline V lookup: CDR1 WSHSY, CDR2 SAAADI. The CDR3 DNA follows: TGCGCCAGCACTGATAGGGGTCTAGTCGGCTACACCTTC. The encoded protein is CASTDRGLVGYTF.

This clone was detected only once. The rearrangement uses TRBV18 and TRBJ2-4; the match to TRBD2 covers 7 bases. Unmatched junction bases numbered 3, after V lost 2 bases and J lost 8 bases. This CDR3 comprises 13 residues. Germline CDR1 is KGHSH and CDR2 is LQKENI. The CDR3 sequence is CASSPGGEDIQYF. The CDR3 coding sequence is TGTGCCAGCTCACCAGGGGGGGAGGACATTCAGTACTTC.

The rearrangement joins TRBV29-1 to TRBJ2-5; tentatively, D is TRBD1 (5 bases). The CDR3 extends over 12 amino acids. The V end was cut by 4 bases, the J end by 3 bases, with 9 bases between. The V gene's germline CDR1 is SQVTM and CDR2 ANQGSEA. The CDR3 is CSVVEGEETQYF. CDR3 DNA: TGCAGCGTTGTGGAAGGGGAAGAGACCCAGTACTTC. Based on the CDR3 plus reference TRBV29-1 and TRBJ2-5, the full variable domain is SAVISQKPSRDICQRGTSLTIQCQVDSQVTMMFWYRQQPGQSLTLIATANQGSEATYESGFVIDKFPISRPNLTFSTLTVSNMSPEDSSIYLCSVVEGEETQYFGPGTRLLVL.

The chain recombines TRBV5-1 with TRBJ2-2; no clear D gene. V was trimmed by 7 bases and J by 2 bases, leaving 9 bases between them. Germline values: CDR1 SGHRS, CDR2 YFSETQ. CDR3 size: 13 residues. CDR3 loop: CASGYTNTGELFF. CDR3 in DNA: TGCGCCAGCGGTTACACAAACACCGGGGAGCTGTTTTTT.

The rearrangement uses TRBV23-1 and TRBJ1-4; tentative D call: TRBD1 (5 bases). TRBV23-1 is noted as an ORF with a role that remains uncertain. CDR3 size: 12 residues. CDR3 bases: TGCACCACGCCCAGGGCGGGAGAAAAACTGTTTTTT. Translated: CTTPRAGEKLFF.

The DNA for the CDR3 is TGTGCCAGCAGCTCAGACAGAACCCATAGCAATCAGCCCCAGCATTTT. Protein sequence: CASSSDRTHSNQPQHF. This chain joins TRBV7-9 and TRBJ1-5; D is perhaps TRBD1 (5 bases). Germline V gene data show CDR1 as SEHNR and CDR2 as FQNEAQ (reference sequence). This CDR3 comprises 16 residues. V lost 4 bases to trimming and J lost 0 bases, with 13 bases between them.

The V and J genes are TRBV6-1 and TRBJ2-3; D may match TRBD1 or TRBD2 (6 bases each). Between the trimmed V and J ends, which lost 2 bases and 0 bases, there was a span of 12 bases. CDR1 MNHNS and CDR2 SASEGT come from the germline V gene. There are 16 residues in the CDR3. As DNA, the CDR3 is TGTGCCAGCAGTGAATCAACGGGGGCTAGCACAGATACGCAGTATTTT. It is translated as CASSESTGASTDTQYF.

By share of the sample, this clone is medium-sized (0.01 to 0.1%). The chain carries TRBV7-9 and TRBJ1-5; 7 bases fit TRBD1. Trimming removed 1 base from V and 6 bases from J; junction bases left unmatched: 3. The CDR3 covers 14 residues. CDR1 and CDR2 (germline): SEHNR, FQNEAQ (reference sequence). CDR3 DNA: TGTGCCAGCAGCTTAGGGGCAGGGGGTCAGCCCCAGCATTTT. The encoded protein is CASSLGAGGQPQHF.

The chain is built from TRBV2 and TRBJ1-5; 9 positions agree with TRBD1. The CDR3 totals 16 residues. CDR1 SNHLY and CDR2 FYNNEI come from the germline V gene. V shed 6 bases and J 1 base; nucleotides not matched to a gene: 7. The CDR3 reads CASRGTGSGSNQPQHF. CDR3 sequence (DNA): TGTGCCAGCAGGGGGACAGGGTCAGGGAGCAATCAGCCCCAGCATTTT.

The CDR3 nucleotides are TGCAGCGTTGGGGGAGTTTTGGGGTTTGGTGGAAACACCATATATTTT. This gives the protein CSVGGVLGFGGNTIYF. The chain uses TRBV29-1 and TRBJ1-3; D not resolved. This CDR3 is built from 16 residues. CDR1 is SQVTM and CDR2 is ANQGSEA in the germline V gene. Deletions cut 4 bases from V and 3 bases from J, with 19 bases between.

The chain is built from TRBV2 and TRBJ1-2, with a tentative D call TRBD1 (5 bases). In germline, CDR1 is SNHLY, CDR2 FYNNEI. This CDR3 has 15 residues. Trimming shortened V by 2 bases and J by 4 bases, and 14 bases separated the two germline ends. This CDR3 reads CASSETVAGSYGYTF. CDR3 DNA: TGTGCCAGCAGTGAAACAGTCGCAGGGAGCTATGGCTACACCTTC. Combining the CDR3 with reference TRBV2 and TRBJ1-2 gives the whole variable domain EPEVTQTPSHQVTQMGQEVILRCVPISNHLYFYWYRQILGQKVEFLVSFYNNEISEKSEIFDDQFSVERPDGSNFTLKIRSTKLEDSAMYFCASSETVAGSYGYTFGSGTRLTVV.

The rearrangement links TRBV12-3 or TRBV12-4 to TRBJ1-5; no firm D call. Trimming removed 3 bases from V and 6 bases from J, with 9 bases in between. The CDR3 sequence is 13 residues long. The CDR3 protein is CASSFGWGQPQHF. DNA for the CDR3: TGTGCCAGCAGTTTCGGGTGGGGTCAGCCCCAGCATTTT.

The chain is built from TRBV7-3 and TRBJ2-1, with 7 bases fitting TRBD2. The ends lost 1 base at V and 7 bases at J; junction bases unmatched: 7. CDR3 length: 15 residues. Germline values: CDR1 SGHTA, CDR2 FQGTGA. The CDR3 sequence: CASSLSGGVGNEQFF. In nucleotides, the CDR3 is TGTGCCAGCAGCTTAAGTGGGGGGGTGGGGAATGAGCAGTTCTTC.